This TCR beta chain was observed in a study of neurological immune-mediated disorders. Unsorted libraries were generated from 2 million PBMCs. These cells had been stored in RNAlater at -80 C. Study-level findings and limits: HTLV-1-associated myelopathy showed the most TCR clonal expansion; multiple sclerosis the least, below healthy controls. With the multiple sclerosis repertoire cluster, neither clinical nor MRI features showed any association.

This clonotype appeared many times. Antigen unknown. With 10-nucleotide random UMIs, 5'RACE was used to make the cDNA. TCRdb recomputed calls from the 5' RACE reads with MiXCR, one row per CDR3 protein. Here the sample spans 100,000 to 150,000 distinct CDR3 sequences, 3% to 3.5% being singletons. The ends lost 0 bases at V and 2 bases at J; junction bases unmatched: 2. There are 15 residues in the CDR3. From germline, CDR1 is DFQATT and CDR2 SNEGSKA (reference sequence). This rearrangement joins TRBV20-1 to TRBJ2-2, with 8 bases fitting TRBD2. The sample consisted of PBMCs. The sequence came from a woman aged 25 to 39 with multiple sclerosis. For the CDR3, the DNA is TGCAGTGCTAGAGACGGGAGGGACAACACCGGGGAGCTGTTTTTT. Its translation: CSARDGRDNTGELFF.